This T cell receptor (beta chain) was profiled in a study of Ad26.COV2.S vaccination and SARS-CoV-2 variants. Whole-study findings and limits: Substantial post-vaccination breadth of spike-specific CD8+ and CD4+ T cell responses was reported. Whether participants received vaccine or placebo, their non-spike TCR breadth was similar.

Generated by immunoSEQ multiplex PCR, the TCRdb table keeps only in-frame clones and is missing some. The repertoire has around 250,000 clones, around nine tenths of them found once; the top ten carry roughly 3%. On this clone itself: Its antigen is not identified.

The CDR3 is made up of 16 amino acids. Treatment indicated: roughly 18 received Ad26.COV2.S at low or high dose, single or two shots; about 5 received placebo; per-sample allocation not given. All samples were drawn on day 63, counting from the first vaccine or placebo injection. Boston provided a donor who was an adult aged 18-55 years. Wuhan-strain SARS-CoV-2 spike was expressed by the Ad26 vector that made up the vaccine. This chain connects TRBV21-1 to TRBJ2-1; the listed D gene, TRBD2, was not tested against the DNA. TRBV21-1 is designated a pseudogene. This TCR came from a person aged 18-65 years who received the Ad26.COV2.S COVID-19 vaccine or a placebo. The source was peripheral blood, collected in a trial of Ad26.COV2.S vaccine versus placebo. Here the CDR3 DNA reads TGTGCCAGCAGTTATGGGACTAGCGGGATCTACAATGAGCAGTTCTTC. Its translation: CASSYGTSGIYNEQFF.